The TCR beta chain described here comes from a study of identical twins. Study conclusions and caveats: In cord blood, abundant beta clonotypes had fewer insertions; memory showed no trend. Cross-sectional statistics, not tracking of the same donors, supported the conclusions.

Unique molecular identifiers were in the cDNA, with template-switch universal primer binding. From the 5' RACE reads, TCRdb called clonotypes with MiXCR, one entry per CDR3 protein. In the table there are approximately 210,000 distinct CDR3 sequences, roughly a tenth of which are singletons. The CDR3 totals 14 residues. The germline gives CDR1 DFQATT, CDR2 SNEGSKA (reference sequence). The V end lost 0 bases, the J end lost 8 bases, and 17 bases lay between the germline ends. This clonotype was seen a few times. Its antigen is undetermined. The chain combines TRBV20-1 with TRBJ2-7, with D possibly being TRBD1 or TRBD2 (5 bases each). The receptor comes from a young woman in good health. The material sequenced was memory (CD45RO+) T cells sorted from blood. The DNA of the CDR3 is TGCAGTGCTAGAGATGGAGTTGGGGGAATCAAGCAGTACTTC. This sequence encodes CSARDGVGGIKQYF.